The rows below give T cell receptor beta chains drawn from one sample of a study of response to subunit inactivated influenza vaccine. TCRdb redid the calling of the RT-PCR reads with MiXCR, one entry per CDR3 protein. This table holds about 180,000 distinct CDR3 sequences, nearly 9.5% found once. Sequences were derived from non-naive T cells sorted from PBMCs, sampled on the day of vaccination. The source of these receptors is a man in his forties or fifties who received an inactivated influenza vaccine. Each CDR3 is given with its conserved first and last residue. D genes are given only for firm matches. Clone size is stated in some rows and not others, as once, few, many or a class when expanded.

DNA: TGCAGCGTTCGGGCCGTAGGGGGAACCGGGGAGCTGTTTTTT
CDR3: CSVRAVGGTGELFF
D: -
V: TRBV29-1
size: many
J: TRBJ2-2

DNA: TGTGCCAGCTCACCTTCGGGGTCTCGGACAGATACGCAGTATTTT
CDR3: CASSPSGSRTDTQYF
D: -
V: TRBV18
size: few
J: TRBJ2-3

DNA: TGTGCCACCAGTGATACCGGACTAGCGGGATTCAATGAGCAGTTCTTC
CDR3: CATSDTGLAGFNEQFF
D: TRBD2
V: TRBV24-1
size: -
J: TRBJ2-1

DNA: TGCAGTGCCCCCGAGGCTTGGGGCTACACCTTC
CDR3: CSAPEAWGYTF
D: -
V: TRBV20-1
size: many
J: TRBJ1-2

DNA: TGTGCCAGCTCACCATCCAGGACAGGGCTCGAGCAGTACTTC
CDR3: CASSPSRTGLEQYF
D: TRBD1
V: TRBV18
size: many
J: TRBJ2-7

DNA: TGTGCCAGCAGCTTAGGAGGAGAGAATGAGCAGTTCTTC
CDR3: CASSLGGENEQFF
D: -
V: TRBV7-6
size: few
J: TRBJ2-1

DNA: TGTGCCAGCAGTTCCCAACTTCACTCCGGGACAGATACGCAGTATTTT
CDR3: CASSSQLHSGTDTQYF
D: -
V: TRBV6-2/TRBV6-3
size: -
J: TRBJ2-3

DNA: TGCGCCAGCAGCCAAGATTTGGTACGCCGTACCTCTGGAAACACCATATATTTT
CDR3: CASSQDLVRRTSGNTIYF
D: -
V: TRBV4-3
size: many
J: TRBJ1-3

DNA: TGTGCCAGCAGACCCCGCGGGGGTCTCCATGGCTACACCTTC
CDR3: CASRPRGGLHGYTF
D: -
V: TRBV7-2
size: -
J: TRBJ1-2

DNA: TGTGCCAGCAGAAAGGACGGATTTGGGACCCAGTACTTC
CDR3: CASRKDGFGTQYF
D: -
V: TRBV6-2/TRBV6-3
size: -
J: TRBJ2-5

DNA: TGCAGTGCTAGAGGACTAGTGAAAGAGACCCAGTACTTC
CDR3: CSARGLVKETQYF
D: -
V: TRBV20-1
size: many
J: TRBJ2-5

DNA: TGTGCCAGCAGAGGAGGGAGGGTCACAGATACGCAGTATTTT
CDR3: CASRGGRVTDTQYF
D: TRBD2
V: TRBV7-9
size: many
J: TRBJ2-3

DNA: TGTGCCAGCAGCAGACAGCGCAATCAGCCCCAGCATTTT
CDR3: CASSRQRNQPQHF
D: -
V: TRBV6-2/TRBV6-3
size: -
J: TRBJ1-5

DNA: TGTGCCAGCAGCTTCCTAAAAGGTGGTGCTGGAAACACCATATATTTT
CDR3: CASSFLKGGAGNTIYF
D: -
V: TRBV13
size: few
J: TRBJ1-3

DNA: TGTGCCAGCAGCTTGGCTAGCGGTACCACGACAGATACGCAGTATTTT
CDR3: CASSLASGTTTDTQYF
D: TRBD2
V: TRBV11-2
size: many
J: TRBJ2-3

DNA: TGCAGTGCTGAAGGGGGGACAGGGACCTACAATGAGCAGTTCTTC
CDR3: CSAEGGTGTYNEQFF
D: TRBD1
V: TRBV20-1
size: -
J: TRBJ2-1